Below, 28 T cell receptor beta chains from the same sample are listed, as sequenced in a study of T-cell reconstitution after alpha-beta-depleted transplantation in children. Unique molecular identifiers were incorporated during preparation of the TCRbeta library. TCRdb processed the PCR reads anew with MiXCR; each CDR3 protein has one entry. In the table there are 200,000 to 250,000 distinct CDR3 sequences, approximately 9.7% of which are singletons. Material: PBMCs from the stem cell graft donor, obtained from the stem cell graft. The receptors here all came from a human donor who donated a stem cell graft to a child with SCID.

This clonotype was seen at least ten times. V gene TRBV29-1 combines with J gene TRBJ2-2, with D possibly TRBD2 on 7 matching bases. The germline V gene has CDR1 SQVTM and CDR2 ANQGSEA. The V gene lost 4 bases and the J gene lost 6 bases, with 15 bases spanning the gap. There are 14 residues in the CDR3. The CDR3 bases are TGCAGCGTTGTGCTCAGGGAGGGGGCCGGGGAGCTGTTTTTT. Its protein product is CSVVLREGAGELFF.

This clonotype was found many times. Its ends do not fully match the called genes, so a read error is possible. The chain uses TRBV20-1 and TRBJ2-1; D ambiguous. The CDR3 contains 15 residues. Germline lookup yields CDR1 DFQATT and CDR2 SNEGSKA (reference sequence). CDR3 loop: CSVRRKGIRQCEQFF. The CDR3 DNA is TGCAGTGTTAGACGGAAGGGTATCCGGCAATGCGAGCAGTTCTTC.

Many counts were recorded for this clonotype. The chain joins TRBV12-3 or TRBV12-4 to TRBJ1-2; 7 bases are a match to TRBD1. CDR3 size: 14 residues. J gave up 3 bases and V 5 bases, and 6 bases lay outside the gene matches. The DNA of the CDR3 is TGTGCCAGCAGTGTAGACAGGGTGGACTATGGCTACACCTTC. It is translated as CASSVDRVDYGYTF.

This clonotype has ten or more counts. This sequence joins TRBV20-1 and TRBJ2-6, with D unresolved. The CDR3 length is 14 residues. Trimming removed 2 bases from V and 0 bases from J, with 5 bases in between. Per germline, CDR1 DFQATT and CDR2 SNEGSKA (reference sequence). In nucleotides, the CDR3 is TGCAGTGCTAGAAGTTTCTCTGGGGCCAACGTCCTGACTTTC. This sequence encodes CSARSFSGANVLTF.

This clonotype has a count of ten or more. V gene TRBV9 combines with J gene TRBJ2-1; 7 nucleotides align to TRBD2. The CDR3 loop spans 16 amino acids. Germline CDR1 reads SGDLS; CDR2 reads YYNGEE. Losses at the gene ends were 2 bases for V and 4 bases for J; bases not matched to a gene: 9. This chain's CDR3 is CASSVDGGRMYNEQFF. CDR3 in DNA: TGTGCCAGCAGCGTCGACGGGGGGAGGATGTACAATGAGCAGTTCTTC.

There are many counts of this clonotype. The chain joins TRBV20-1 to TRBJ2-5, with TRBD2 matching over 10 bases. The germline gives CDR1 DFQATT, CDR2 SNEGSKA (reference sequence). This CDR3 contains 14 residues. Unmatched junction bases numbered 9, after V lost 6 bases and J lost 5 bases. In DNA, the CDR3 is TGCAGTGCCCCAAGCGGGGGGGCCTTGGAGACCCAGTACTTC. Amino acid sequence: CSAPSGGALETQYF.

This clonotype was detected many times. The rearrangement uses TRBV5-5 and TRBJ1-5, with D possibly being TRBD1 (5 bases). The V gene's germline CDR1 is SGHKS and CDR2 YYEKEE (reference sequence). V lost 4 bases, J lost 7 bases, and 12 bases lay in between. This CDR3 region has 13 residues. CDR3 protein: CASSPWGGQPQHF. The CDR3 region has the DNA TGTGCCAGCAGCCCTTGGGGGGGGCAGCCCCAGCATTTT.

Only a few counts were recorded for this clonotype. The chain carries TRBV7-2 and TRBJ1-5; D uncertain. The germline V gene encodes CDR1 SGHTA and CDR2 FQGNSA. Deletions cut 1 base from V and 7 bases from J, with 8 bases between. The CDR3 covers 13 residues. The CDR3 is CASSLGGLQPQHF. In nucleotides, the CDR3 is TGTGCCAGCAGCTTAGGGGGATTACAGCCCCAGCATTTT.

At least ten counts were recorded for this clonotype. The V call is TRBV6-5, the J call TRBJ1-2, with 8 bases that match TRBD1. V was pared by 6 bases and J by 2 bases, with 5 bases of the junction left unmatched. Germline-derived CDR1 and CDR2 are MNHEY and SVGAGI. This CDR3 spans 14 amino acids. CDR3 nucleotides: TGTGCCAGCAGGGGGGACAGGATAAACTATGGCTACACCTTC. Protein sequence: CASRGDRINYGYTF.

This clonotype occurred many times. The genes are TRBV7-2 and TRBJ2-7; a weak D match, TRBD2 (5 bases). The CDR3 totals 16 residues. V was shortened by 4 bases and J by 2 bases, with 18 bases between the two germline ends. Germline V lookup: CDR1 SGHTA, CDR2 FQGNSA. CDR3 DNA sequence: TGTGCCAGCAGCTCCCGGCGGGCCTACAACACCTACGAGCAGTACTTC. Its translation: CASSSRRAYNTYEQYF.

This clonotype was recorded many times. The chain carries TRBV20-1 and TRBJ1-5; D ambiguous. V lost 2 bases to trimming and J lost 7 bases, with 6 bases between them. Germline lookup yields CDR1 DFQATT and CDR2 SNEGSKA (reference sequence). This CDR3 is built from 11 residues. This CDR3 reads CSARSGQPQHF. DNA of the CDR3: TGCAGTGCTAGATCGGGGCAGCCCCAGCATTTT.

This clonotype was detected ten times or more. The genes are TRBV4-3 and TRBJ2-7; D is undetermined. The CDR3 runs 15 residues. The V and J ends lost 0 bases and 0 bases respectively, with 9 bases between them. The germline gives CDR1 LGHNA, CDR2 YSLEER. This chain's CDR3 is CASSQEASSSYEQYF. The DNA of the CDR3 is TGCGCCAGCAGCCAAGAGGCCAGCTCCTCCTACGAGCAGTACTTC.

This clonotype was observed many times. The chain joins TRBV12-3 or TRBV12-4 to TRBJ2-1; 9 bases are a match to TRBD1. The CDR3 is 15 residues long. J gave up 3 bases and V 3 bases, and 3 bases lay outside the gene matches. This CDR3 reads CASSFDRGFYNEQFF. CDR3 nucleotide sequence: TGTGCCAGCAGTTTTGACAGGGGGTTCTACAATGAGCAGTTCTTC.

A word on this clonotype: A clone one base away is much larger, so this may be a read error. V and J are TRBV20-1 and TRBJ2-1, with 10 bases fitting TRBD1. The CDR3 length is 17 residues. Germline V gene data show CDR1 as DFQATT and CDR2 as SNEGSKA (reference sequence). The CDR3 is CSALLRGTGALYNEQLF. The CDR3 DNA reads as TGCAGTGCATTACTACGCGGGACAGGGGCTTTGTACAATGAGCAGCTCTTC.

This clonotype occurred many times. The rearrangement uses TRBV5-1 and TRBJ1-4, with D maybe TRBD1 (5 bases). The CDR3 loop spans 15 amino acids. In germline, CDR1 is SGHRS, CDR2 YFSETQ. V was pared by 3 bases and J by 0 bases, with 9 bases between. In DNA, the CDR3 is TGCGCCAGCAGCTGGGACTCGGCAACTAATGAAAAACTGTTTTTT. This gives the protein CASSWDSATNEKLFF.

This clonotype has ten or more counts. The chain couples TRBV12-3 or TRBV12-4 to TRBJ2-3, with TRBD2 matching 13 bases. The V segment lost 7 bases and the J segment 0 bases; nucleotides outside the gene matches: 7. This CDR3 is 17 amino acids long. CDR3 DNA: TGTGCCAGCACTCCGGGACTAGCGGGGACTAGCACAGATACGCAGTATTTT. Translated, it gives CASTPGLAGTSTDTQYF.

This clonotype was recorded many times. The chain uses TRBV19 and TRBJ2-1; 8 positions agree with TRBD2. CDR1 LNHDA and CDR2 SQIVND come from the germline V gene (reference sequence). Germline trimming cut 4 bases from V and 2 bases from J; bases unmatched to any gene: 10. The CDR3 runs 17 residues. CDR3 region: CASSTQASSGPYNEQFF. The CDR3 region has the DNA TGTGCCAGTAGTACCCAGGCTTCTAGCGGGCCCTACAATGAGCAGTTCTTC.

This clonotype was picked up many times. The rearrangement joins TRBV18 to TRBJ1-2; the D is unclear. V was shortened by 0 bases and J by 2 bases, with 7 bases between the two germline ends. The CDR3 covers 14 residues. Germline loops: CDR1 KGHSH, CDR2 LQKENI. CDR3 coding DNA: TGTGCCAGCTCACCACCGGTGGTGAACTATGGCTACACCTTC. This encodes CASSPPVVNYGYTF.

This clonotype was recorded many times. The chain has TRBV5-1 and TRBJ1-2, with TRBD1 matching 7 bases. The V gene's germline CDR1 is SGHRS and CDR2 YFSETQ. The CDR3 runs 15 residues. Trimming cost V 4 bases and J 0 bases; bases outside gene matches: 6. This chain's CDR3 is CASSAGQTSNYGYTF. CDR3 in DNA: TGCGCCAGCAGCGCGGGACAGACCTCTAACTATGGCTACACCTTC.

This clonotype has a count of ten or more. The gene calls are TRBV29-1 and TRBJ2-1; 10 nucleotides align to TRBD1. CDR3 length equals 14 residues. Germline lookup yields CDR1 SQVTM and CDR2 ANQGSEA. Trimming removed 3 bases from V and 5 bases from J; junction bases left unmatched: 4. CDR3 in amino acids: CSVEVGQGHNEQFF. In DNA form, the CDR3 reads TGCAGCGTTGAGGTGGGACAGGGGCACAATGAGCAGTTCTTC.

This clonotype occurred many times. The chain carries TRBV7-9 and TRBJ2-1; 8 nucleotides match TRBD1. Germline V lookup: CDR1 SEHNR, CDR2 FQNEAQ (reference sequence). The CDR3 sequence is 15 residues long. The ends lost 7 bases at V and 7 bases at J; junction bases unmatched: 12. The CDR3 bases are TGTGCCAGCATTACCAGGGAGACAGGGGCGAATGAGCAGTTCTTC. This sequence encodes CASITRETGANEQFF.

This clonotype has ten or more counts. The V and J genes are TRBV5-1 and TRBJ1-1; D is uncertain. This CDR3 spans 14 amino acids. Germline V lookup: CDR1 SGHRS, CDR2 YFSETQ. The V gene lost 2 bases and the J gene lost 5 bases, with 13 bases spanning the gap. The CDR3 DNA sequence: TGCGCCAGCAGCTTAGACGGCCGGGAGACTGAAGCTTTCTTT. This encodes CASSLDGRETEAFF. Variable domain in full (rest from reference TRBV5-1 and TRBJ1-1): KAGVTQTPRYLIKTRGQQVTLSCSPISGHRSVSWYQQTPGQGLQFLFEYFSETQRNKGNFPGRFSGRQFSNSRSEMNVSTLELGDSALYLCASSLDGRETEAFFGQGTRLTVV.

This clonotype has at least ten counts. The chain combines TRBV3-1 with TRBJ2-3, with 8 bases aligning to TRBD2. V lost 4 bases, J lost 2 bases, and 5 bases stayed unmatched. The germline gives CDR1 LGHDT, CDR2 YNNKEL (reference sequence). The CDR3 has 15 residues. Written as DNA, the CDR3 is TGTGCCAGCAGCCCCCGCGGGGGGCCCACAGATACGCAGTATTTT. As protein: CASSPRGGPTDTQYF.

This clonotype was observed many times. The V call is TRBV7-6, the J call TRBJ2-3; TRBD2 agrees at 8 bases. The CDR3 has 16 residues. Germline trimming cut 3 bases from V and 2 bases from J; bases unmatched to any gene: 7. Per the germline V gene, CDR1 is SGHVS and CDR2 is FNYEAQ. CDR3 coding DNA: TGTGCCAGCAGCTTGTCCCTGGGACTAGTCACAGATACGCAGTATTTT. This sequence encodes CASSLSLGLVTDTQYF.

This clonotype has just one count. This chain uses TRBV5-4 with TRBJ2-3, with D maybe TRBD2 (6 bases). Trimming took 3 bases from V and 2 from J, leaving 13 bases between them. CDR3 length equals 15 residues. Germline CDR1 is SGHNT and CDR2 is YYREEE (reference sequence). The chain's CDR3 is CASSYGGSPTDTQYF. CDR3 coding DNA: TGTGCCAGCAGCTATGGGGGGTCGCCCACAGATACGCAGTATTTT.

This clonotype has a count of ten or more. As DNA, the CDR3 is TGTGCCAGCAGCTTATTGTCAGGGATGAACGAGCAGTACTTC. Its translation: CASSLLSGMNEQYF. The V and J genes are TRBV7-9 and TRBJ2-7; a possible D gene is TRBD1 (5 bases). V gave up 2 bases and J gave up 5 bases, with 13 bases separating them. This CDR3 spans 14 amino acids. Germline CDR1 and CDR2: SEHNR and FQNEAQ (reference sequence). Full variable domain (remainder filled in from reference TRBV7-9 and TRBJ2-7): DTGVSQNPRHKITKRGQNVTFRCDPISEHNRLYWYRQTLGQGPEFLTYFQNEAQLEKSRLLSDRFSAERPKGSFSTLEIQRTEQGDSAMYLCASSLLSGMNEQYFGPGTRLTVT.

This clonotype came up a few times. The chain uses TRBV18 and TRBJ2-3; TRBD2 might be the D (5 bases). This CDR3 contains 15 residues. The V end lost 4 bases, the J end lost 0 bases, and 11 bases lay between the germline ends. Germline-derived CDR1 and CDR2 are KGHSH and LQKENI. The chain's CDR3 is CASSLAEESTDTQYF. The CDR3 DNA follows: TGTGCCAGCTCACTCGCGGAGGAAAGCACAGATACGCAGTATTTT.

In this sample, this clonotype turned up many times. The chain combines TRBV5-1 with TRBJ1-3; the D is unclear. The CDR3 has 14 residues. Trimming stripped 4 bases from V and 0 bases from J, with 8 bases between. Germline CDR1 reads SGHRS; CDR2 reads YFSETQ. The CDR3 DNA reads as TGCGCCAGCAGCCCGGACGGCTCTGGAAACACCATATATTTT. Translated: CASSPDGSGNTIYF.